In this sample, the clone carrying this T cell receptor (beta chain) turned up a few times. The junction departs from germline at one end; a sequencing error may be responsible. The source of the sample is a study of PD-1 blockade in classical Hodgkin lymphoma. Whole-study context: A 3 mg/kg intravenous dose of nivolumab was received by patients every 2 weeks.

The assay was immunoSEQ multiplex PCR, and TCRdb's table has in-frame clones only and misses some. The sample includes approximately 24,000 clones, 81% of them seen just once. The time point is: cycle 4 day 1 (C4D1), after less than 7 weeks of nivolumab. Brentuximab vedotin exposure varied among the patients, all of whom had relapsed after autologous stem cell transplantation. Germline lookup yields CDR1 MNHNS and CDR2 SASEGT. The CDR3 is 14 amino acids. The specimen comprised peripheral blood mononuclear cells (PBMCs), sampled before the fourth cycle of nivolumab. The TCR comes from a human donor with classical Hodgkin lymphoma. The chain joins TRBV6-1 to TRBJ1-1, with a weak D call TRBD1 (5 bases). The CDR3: CASSEGTENTEAFF. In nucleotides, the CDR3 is TGTGCCAGCAGCGAAGGGACGGAGAACACTGAAGCTTTCTTT.